This passage covers 5 T cell receptor beta chains from one sample sequenced in a study of T-cell reconstitution after alpha-beta-depleted transplantation in children. Researchers prepared the TCRbeta library using unique molecular identifiers, the study reports. Via MiXCR, TCRdb re-called the PCR reads, giving one row per CDR3 protein. Of 350,000 to 500,000 distinct CDR3 sequences listed, 43% are singletons. Sequenced material: PBMCs, taken before TCRalphabeta/CD19-depleted stem cell transplant. These TCRs come from a girl aged 2-10 years with aplastic anemia, due to receive a stem cell transplant.

The chain employs TRBV20-1 and TRBJ2-3, with TRBD2 matching over 7 bases. This CDR3 is built from 13 residues. Germline lookup yields CDR1 DFQATT and CDR2 SNEGSKA (reference sequence). The trim removed 6 bases at V and 2 bases at J, leaving 5 bases unmatched. The CDR3 is CSAPLAPTDTQYF. CDR3 sequence (DNA): TGCAGTGCACCACTAGCGCCCACAGATACGCAGTATTTT.

The chain joins TRBV5-1 to TRBJ2-3; 10 bases fit TRBD1. The CDR3 length is 16 residues. CDR1 and CDR2 (germline): SGHRS, YFSETQ. V shed 0 bases and J 4 bases; nucleotides not matched to a gene: 5. The CDR3 region is CASSLAGQGDPDTQYF. CDR3 in DNA: TGCGCCAGCAGCTTGGCCGGACAGGGGGATCCAGATACGCAGTATTTT.

This clonotype showed up just a few times. The chain links TRBV30 to TRBJ2-1; a weak D match, TRBD2 (6 bases). From germline, CDR1 is GTSNPN and CDR2 SVGIG (reference sequence). The V end lost 2 bases, the J end lost 5 bases, and 13 bases lay between the germline ends. The CDR3 totals 14 residues. As DNA, the CDR3 is TGTGCCTGGAGTAGGCTAGCGCGAAACAATGAGCAGTTCTTC. Its protein is CAWSRLARNNEQFF.

This clonotype has just a few counts. V and J are TRBV28 and TRBJ2-7, with D hard to call. V was shortened by 5 bases and J by 0 bases, with 14 bases between the two germline ends. The CDR3 runs 15 residues. Germline assignment: CDR1 MDHEN and CDR2 SYDVKM. CDR3 loop: CASSPTGLLSYEQYF. CDR3 DNA: TGTGCCAGCAGTCCTACCGGGCTTCTCTCCTACGAGCAGTACTTC.

Ten or more counts support this clonotype. The J gene is TRBJ1-2, the V gene TRBV7-2; TRBD1 is a possible D gene (5 bases). The ends were cut back, 4 bases at V and 7 bases at J, with 16 bases in the middle. Germline loops: CDR1 SGHTA, CDR2 FQGNSA. The CDR3 runs 14 residues. Written as DNA, the CDR3 is TGTGCCAGCAGCTCGATAAACGTCGGGGCTGGCTACACCTTC. Translation gives CASSSINVGAGYTF.